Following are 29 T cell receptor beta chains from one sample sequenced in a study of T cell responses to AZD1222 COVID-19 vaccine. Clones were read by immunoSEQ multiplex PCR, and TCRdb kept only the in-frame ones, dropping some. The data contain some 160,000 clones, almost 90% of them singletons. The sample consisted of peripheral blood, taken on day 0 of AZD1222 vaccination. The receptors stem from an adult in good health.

The chain's CDR3 is CATPDRGLNYGYTF. The CDR3 region has the DNA TGTGCCACCCCAGACAGGGGCCTTAACTATGGCTACACCTTC. V and J are TRBV19 and TRBJ1-2; 8 bases fit TRBD1. Germline V CDR1 and CDR2: LNHDA, SQIVND (reference sequence). This CDR3 has 14 residues. After removal of 10 bases from V and 1 base from J, the junction contained 8 bases not matched to a gene. The variable domain in full, with the rest retrieved from reference TRBV19 and TRBJ1-2, is DGGITQSPKYLFRKEGQNVTLSCEQNLNHDAMYWYRQDPGQGLRLIYYSQIVNDFQKGDIAEGYSVSREKKESFPLTVTSAQKNPTAFYLCATPDRGLNYGYTFGSGTRLTVV.

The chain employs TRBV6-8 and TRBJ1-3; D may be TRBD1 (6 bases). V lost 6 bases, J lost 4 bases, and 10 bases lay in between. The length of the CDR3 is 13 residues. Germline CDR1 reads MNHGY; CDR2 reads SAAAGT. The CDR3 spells CASSRGGGNTIYF. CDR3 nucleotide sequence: TGTGCCAGCAGCCGGGGGGGCGGAAACACCATATATTTT.

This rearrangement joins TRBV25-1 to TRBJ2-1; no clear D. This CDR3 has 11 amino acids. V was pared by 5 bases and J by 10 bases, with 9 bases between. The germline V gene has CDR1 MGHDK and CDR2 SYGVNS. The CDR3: CASSSLAEQFF. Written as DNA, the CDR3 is TGTGCCAGCAGTTCCCTTGCCGAGCAGTTCTTC.

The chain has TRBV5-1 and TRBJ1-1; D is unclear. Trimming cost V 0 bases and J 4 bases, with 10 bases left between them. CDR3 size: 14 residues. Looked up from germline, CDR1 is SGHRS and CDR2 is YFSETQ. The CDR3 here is CASSLGLSGTEAFF. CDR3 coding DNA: TGCGCCAGCAGCTTGGGACTTTCGGGCACTGAAGCTTTCTTT.

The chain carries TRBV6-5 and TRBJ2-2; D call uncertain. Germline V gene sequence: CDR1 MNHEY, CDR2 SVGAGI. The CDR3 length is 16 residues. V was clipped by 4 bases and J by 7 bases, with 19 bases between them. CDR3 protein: CASSWVGQSRYGELFF. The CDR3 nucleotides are TGTGCCAGCAGTTGGGTGGGTCAGTCGCGGTACGGGGAGCTGTTTTTT.

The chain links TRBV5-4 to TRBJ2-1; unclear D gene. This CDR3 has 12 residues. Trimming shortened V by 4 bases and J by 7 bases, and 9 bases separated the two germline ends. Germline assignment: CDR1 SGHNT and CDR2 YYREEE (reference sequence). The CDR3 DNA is TGTGCCAGCAGCGTGAACGGGAATGAGCAGTTCTTC. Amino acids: CASSVNGNEQFF.

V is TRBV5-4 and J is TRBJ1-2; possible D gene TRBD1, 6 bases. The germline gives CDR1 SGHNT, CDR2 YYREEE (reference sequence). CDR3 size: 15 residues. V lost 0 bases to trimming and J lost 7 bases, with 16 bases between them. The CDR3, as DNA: TGTGCCAGCAGCTTGGCAGTGAGGGGGAGGGCTGGCTACACCTTC. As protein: CASSLAVRGRAGYTF.

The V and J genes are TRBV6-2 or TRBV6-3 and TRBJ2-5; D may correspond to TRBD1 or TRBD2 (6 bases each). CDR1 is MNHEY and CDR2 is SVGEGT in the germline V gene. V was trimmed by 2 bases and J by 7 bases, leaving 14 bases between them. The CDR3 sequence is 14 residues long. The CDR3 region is CASSYGGGGGTQYF. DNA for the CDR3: TGTGCCAGCAGTTACGGAGGGGGAGGAGGGACCCAGTACTTC.

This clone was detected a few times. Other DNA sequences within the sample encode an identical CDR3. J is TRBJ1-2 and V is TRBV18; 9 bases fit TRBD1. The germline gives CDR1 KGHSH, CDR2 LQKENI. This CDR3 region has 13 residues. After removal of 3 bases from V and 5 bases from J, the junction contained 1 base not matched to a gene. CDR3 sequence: CASSPDRGYGYTF. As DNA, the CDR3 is TGTGCCAGCTCACCGGACAGGGGTTATGGCTACACCTTC. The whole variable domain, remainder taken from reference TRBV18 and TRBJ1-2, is NAGVMQNPRHLVRRRGQEARLRCSPMKGHSHVYWYRQLPEEGLKFMVYLQKENIIDESGMPKERFSAEFPKEGPSILRIQQVVRGDSAAYFCASSPDRGYGYTFGSGTRLTVV.

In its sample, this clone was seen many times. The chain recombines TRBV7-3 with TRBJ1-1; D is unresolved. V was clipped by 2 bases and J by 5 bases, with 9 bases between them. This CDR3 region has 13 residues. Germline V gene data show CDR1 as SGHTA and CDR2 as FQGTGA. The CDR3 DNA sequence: TGTGCCAGCAGCTTAGCGAGGGAAACTGAAGCTTTCTTT. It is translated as CASSLARETEAFF.

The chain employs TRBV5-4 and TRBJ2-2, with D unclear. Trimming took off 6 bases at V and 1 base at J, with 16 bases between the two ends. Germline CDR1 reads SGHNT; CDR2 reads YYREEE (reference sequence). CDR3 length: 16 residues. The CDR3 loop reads CASTGRPKGNTGELFF. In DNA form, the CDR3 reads TGTGCCAGCACCGGCAGACCAAAGGGGAACACCGGGGAGCTGTTTTTT.

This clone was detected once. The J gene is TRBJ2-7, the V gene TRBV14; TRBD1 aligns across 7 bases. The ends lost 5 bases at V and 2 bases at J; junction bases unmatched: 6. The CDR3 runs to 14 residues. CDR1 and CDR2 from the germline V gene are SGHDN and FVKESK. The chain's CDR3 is CASSETGIPYEQYF. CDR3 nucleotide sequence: TGTGCCAGCAGCGAGACAGGGATCCCCTACGAGCAGTACTTC.

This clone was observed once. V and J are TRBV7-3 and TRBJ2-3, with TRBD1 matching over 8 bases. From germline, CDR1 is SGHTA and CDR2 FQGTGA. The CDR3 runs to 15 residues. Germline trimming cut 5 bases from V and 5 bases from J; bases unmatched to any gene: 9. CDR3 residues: CASSSSGGALDTQYF. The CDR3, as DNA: TGTGCCAGCAGCAGTTCAGGGGGCGCATTAGATACGCAGTATTTT.

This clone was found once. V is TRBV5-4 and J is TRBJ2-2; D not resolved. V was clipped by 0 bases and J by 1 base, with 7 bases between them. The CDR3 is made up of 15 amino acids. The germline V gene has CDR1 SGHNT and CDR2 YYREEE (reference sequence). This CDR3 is CASSLGAVNTGELFF. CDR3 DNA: TGTGCCAGCAGCTTGGGGGCGGTGAACACCGGGGAGCTGTTTTTT.

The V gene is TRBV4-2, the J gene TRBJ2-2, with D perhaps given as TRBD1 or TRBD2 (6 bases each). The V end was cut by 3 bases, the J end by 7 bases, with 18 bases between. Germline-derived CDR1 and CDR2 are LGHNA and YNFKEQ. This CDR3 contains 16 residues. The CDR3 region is CASSQTGRGLVGELFF. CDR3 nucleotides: TGTGCCAGCAGCCAGACCGGTCGGGGGCTGGTCGGGGAGCTGTTTTTT.

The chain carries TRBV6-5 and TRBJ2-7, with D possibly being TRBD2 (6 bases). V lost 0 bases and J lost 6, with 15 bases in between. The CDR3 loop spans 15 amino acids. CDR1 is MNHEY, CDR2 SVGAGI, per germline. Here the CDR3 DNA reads TGTGCCAGCAGTTACTCGGGACTCCAGCCCCCCGAGCAGTACTTC. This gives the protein CASSYSGLQPPEQYF.

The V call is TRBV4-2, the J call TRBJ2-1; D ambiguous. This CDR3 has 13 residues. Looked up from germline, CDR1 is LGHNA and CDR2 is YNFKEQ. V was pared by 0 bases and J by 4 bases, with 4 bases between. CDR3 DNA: TGTGCCAGCAGCCAAGAAGGGTACAATGAGCAGTTCTTC. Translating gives CASSQEGYNEQFF.

For the CDR3, the DNA is TGTGCCAGCAGCCATGGCCAAGCGGGCAATCAGCCCCAGCATTTT. This translates into CASSHGQAGNQPQHF. This chain links TRBV28 with TRBJ1-5; no clear D gene. V was shortened by 6 bases and J by 2 bases, with 14 bases between the two germline ends. The CDR3 consists of 15 residues. The germline CDR1 and CDR2 sequences are MDHEN and SYDVKM.

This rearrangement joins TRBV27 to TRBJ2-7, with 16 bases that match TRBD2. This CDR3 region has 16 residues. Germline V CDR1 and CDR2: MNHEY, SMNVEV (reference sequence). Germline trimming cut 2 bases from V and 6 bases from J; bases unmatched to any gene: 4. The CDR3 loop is CASSLGTSGRDAEQYF. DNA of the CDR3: TGTGCCAGCAGTTTAGGGACTAGCGGGAGGGACGCCGAGCAGTACTTC.

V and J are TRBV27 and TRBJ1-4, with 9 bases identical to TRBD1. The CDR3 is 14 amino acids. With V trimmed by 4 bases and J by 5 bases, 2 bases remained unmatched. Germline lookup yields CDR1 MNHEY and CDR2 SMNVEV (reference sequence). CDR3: CASSSGQGNEKLFF. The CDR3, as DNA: TGTGCCAGCAGTTCGGGACAGGGAAATGAAAAACTGTTTTTT.

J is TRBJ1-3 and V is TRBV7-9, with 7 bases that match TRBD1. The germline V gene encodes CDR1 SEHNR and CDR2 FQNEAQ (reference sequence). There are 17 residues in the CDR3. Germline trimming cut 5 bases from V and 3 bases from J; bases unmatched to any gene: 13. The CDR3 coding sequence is TGTGCCAGCAGCCCGGATCCCGGGGACAGTCTTGGAAACACCATATATTTT. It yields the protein CASSPDPGDSLGNTIYF.

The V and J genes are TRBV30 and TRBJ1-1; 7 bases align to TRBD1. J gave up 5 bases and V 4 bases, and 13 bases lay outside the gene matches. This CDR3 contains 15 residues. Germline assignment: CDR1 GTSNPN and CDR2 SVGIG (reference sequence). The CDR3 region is CAWTSTSGGSTEAFF. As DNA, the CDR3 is TGTGCCTGGACCTCAACCTCAGGGGGGAGTACTGAAGCTTTCTTT.

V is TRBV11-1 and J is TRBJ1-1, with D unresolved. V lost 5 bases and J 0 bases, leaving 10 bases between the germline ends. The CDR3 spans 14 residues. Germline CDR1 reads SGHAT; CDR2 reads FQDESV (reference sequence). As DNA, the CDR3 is TGTGCCAGCAGCGCCCGACGGGTGAACACTGAAGCTTTCTTT. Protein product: CASSARRVNTEAFF. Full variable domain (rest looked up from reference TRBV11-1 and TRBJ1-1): EAEVAQSPRYKITEKSQAVAFWCDPISGHATLYWYRQILGQGPELLVQFQDESVVDDSQLPKDRFSAERLKGVDSTLKIQPAELGDSAMYLCASSARRVNTEAFFGQGTRLTVV.

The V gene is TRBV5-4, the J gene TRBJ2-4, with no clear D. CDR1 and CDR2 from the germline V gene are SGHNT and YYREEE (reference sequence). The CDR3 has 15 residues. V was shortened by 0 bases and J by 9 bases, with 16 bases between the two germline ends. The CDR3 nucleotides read TGTGCCAGCAGCTTGGACAGTATAGCCAAGGGCATTCAGTACTTC. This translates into CASSLDSIAKGIQYF.

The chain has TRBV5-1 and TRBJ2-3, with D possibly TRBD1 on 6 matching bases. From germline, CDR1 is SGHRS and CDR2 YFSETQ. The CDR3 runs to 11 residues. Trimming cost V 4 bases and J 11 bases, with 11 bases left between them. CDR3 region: CASSRQGQQYF. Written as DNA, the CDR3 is TGCGCCAGCAGCAGGCAGGGACAGCAGTATTTT.

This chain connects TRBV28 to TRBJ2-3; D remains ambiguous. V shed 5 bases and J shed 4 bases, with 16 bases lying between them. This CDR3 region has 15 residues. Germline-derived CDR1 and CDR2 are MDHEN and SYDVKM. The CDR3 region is CASSAGALSADTQYF. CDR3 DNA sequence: TGTGCCAGCAGTGCAGGTGCCCTTTCAGCAGATACGCAGTATTTT.

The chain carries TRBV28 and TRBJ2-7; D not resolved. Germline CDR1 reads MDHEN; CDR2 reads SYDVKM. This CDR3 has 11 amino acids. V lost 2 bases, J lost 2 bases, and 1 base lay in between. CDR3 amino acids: CASSLAYEQYF. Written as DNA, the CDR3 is TGTGCCAGCAGTTTAGCCTACGAGCAGTACTTC.

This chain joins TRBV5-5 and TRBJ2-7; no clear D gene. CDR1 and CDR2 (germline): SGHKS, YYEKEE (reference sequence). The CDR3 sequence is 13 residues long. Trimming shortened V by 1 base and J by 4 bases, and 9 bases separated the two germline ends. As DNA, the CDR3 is TGTGCCAGCAGCTTGTACAGCCAGTACGAGCAGTACTTC. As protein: CASSLYSQYEQYF.

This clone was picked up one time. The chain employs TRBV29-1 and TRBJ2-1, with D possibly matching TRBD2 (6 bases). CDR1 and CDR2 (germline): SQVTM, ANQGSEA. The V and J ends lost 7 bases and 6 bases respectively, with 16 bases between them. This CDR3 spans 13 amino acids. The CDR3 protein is CSAGPGLLNEQFF. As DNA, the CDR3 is TGCAGCGCCGGGCCGGGACTCCTCAATGAGCAGTTCTTC.